The present TCR beta chain was sequenced within a study of shared clonotypes between healthy human individuals. The CDR3 totals 14 residues. V trimming: 8 bases; J trimming: 4 bases; junction bases outside the gene matches: 9. The germline CDR1 and CDR2 sequences are MNHNS and SASEGT. With ten immunoSEQ deep assay plates, unsorted PBMC DNA underwent sequencing. Sequenced by immunoSEQ multiplex PCR; TCRdb stores in-frame clones only, minus some. Of approximately 500,000 clones in the sample, more than 65% were seen once. J is TRBJ2-7 and V is TRBV6-1; TRBD2 aligns across 9 bases. Sequences were obtained from PBMCs. The source is a woman in her forties in good health. Some clones in this sample may be carry-over from other donors' samples. The CDR3 reads CASGQREERYEQYF. DNA for the CDR3: TGTGCCAGCGGCCAGCGGGAGGAAAGATACGAGCAGTACTTC.